This section outlines one T cell receptor beta chain sequence together with its context. Its antigen remains unknown. This sample is part of a study of shared clonotypes between healthy human individuals. Overall study findings and caveats: The study generally estimated greater richness for naive than memory subsets.

Clones were sequenced by immunoSEQ multiplex PCR, and TCRdb holds only the in-frame ones, with some missing. The data contain around 1.4 million clones, 97% to 99% of them singletons. The germline V and J ends were trimmed by 2 bases and 7 bases, with 8 bases remaining between them. The CDR3 is 13 residues long. Germline V gene sequence: CDR1 MNHEY, CDR2 SMNVEV (reference sequence). V usage is TRBV27 and J usage is TRBJ2-2; D possibly uses TRBD1 or TRBD2 (5 bases each). The receptor's source is a man between 25 and 39 years old in good health. Sequencing was performed on naive CD4+ T cells sorted from blood. Noted subset: CD45RA+ positively selected. The CDR3 DNA follows: TGTGCCAGCAGTTTAGGGGGTATCGGGGAGCTGTTTTTT. It specifies CASSLGGIGELFF.